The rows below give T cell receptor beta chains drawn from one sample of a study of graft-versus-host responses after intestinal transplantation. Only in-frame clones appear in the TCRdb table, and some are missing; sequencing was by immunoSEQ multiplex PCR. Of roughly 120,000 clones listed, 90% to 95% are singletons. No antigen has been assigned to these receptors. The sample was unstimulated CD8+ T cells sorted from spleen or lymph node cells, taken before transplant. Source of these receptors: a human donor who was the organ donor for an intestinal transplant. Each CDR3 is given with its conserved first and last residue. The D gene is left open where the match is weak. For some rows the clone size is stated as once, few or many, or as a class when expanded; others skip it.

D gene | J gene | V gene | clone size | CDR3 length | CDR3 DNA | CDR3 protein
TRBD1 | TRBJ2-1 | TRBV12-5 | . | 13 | TGTGCTAGTGGTTTGGGGACAGGCAATGAGCAGTTCTTC | CASGLGTGNEQFF
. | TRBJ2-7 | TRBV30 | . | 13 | TGTGCCTGGAGTGTAGGCCATTCCTACGAGCAGTACTTC | CAWSVGHSYEQYF
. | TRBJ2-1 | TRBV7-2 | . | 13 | TGTGCCAGCAGCGACGAGGGATACAATGAGCAGTTCTTC | CASSDEGYNEQFF
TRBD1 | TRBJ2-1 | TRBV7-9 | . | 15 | TGTGCCAGCAGCACCGGGACAGGGGAGTCGGATGAGCAGTTCTTC | CASSTGTGESDEQFF
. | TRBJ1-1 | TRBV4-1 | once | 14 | TGCGCCAGCAGCCAAGTTTTATGGCGCCAAGAAGCTTTCTTT | CASSQVLWRQEAFF
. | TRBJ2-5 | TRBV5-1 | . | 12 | TGCGCCAGCAGCTTGGAAGGGGAGACCCAGTACTTC | CASSLEGETQYF
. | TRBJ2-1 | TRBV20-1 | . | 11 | TGCAGTGCTAGGGACAACAATGAGCAGTTCTTC | CSARDNNEQFF
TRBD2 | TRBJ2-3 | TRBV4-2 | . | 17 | TGTGCCAGCAGCCAGGACCGTAGCGGGATCGGAACAGATACGCAGTATTTT | CASSQDRSGIGTDTQYF
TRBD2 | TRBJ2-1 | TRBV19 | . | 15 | TGTGCCAGTAGTATAGAACTAGCGGGAGGACACACTTGGTTCTTC | CASSIELAGGHTWFF
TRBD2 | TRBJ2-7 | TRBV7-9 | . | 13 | TGTGCCAGCAGTCCCGCGGGAGCTGACGAGCAGTACTTC | CASSPAGADEQYF
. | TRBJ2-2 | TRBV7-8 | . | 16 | TGTGCCAGCAGGTCGGGAAGGGGCTCATGGACCGGGGAGCTGTTTTTT | CASRSGRGSWTGELFF
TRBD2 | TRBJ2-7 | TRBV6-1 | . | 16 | TGTGCCAGCAGTGACAGAGCTAGCGGGCCCTTGGGGGAGCAGTACTTC | CASSDRASGPLGEQYF
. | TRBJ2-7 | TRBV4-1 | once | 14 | TGCGCCAGCAGCCAAGATCCCGGGACCTACGAGCAGTACTTC | CASSQDPGTYEQYF
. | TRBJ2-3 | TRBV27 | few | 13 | TGTGCCAGCAGTTTAGGGGGGCCAGATACGCAGTATTTT | CASSLGGPDTQYF
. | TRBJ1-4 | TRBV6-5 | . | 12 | TGTGCCAGCAGTGGGACTAATGAAAAACTGTTTTTT | CASSGTNEKLFF
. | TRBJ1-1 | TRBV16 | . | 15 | TGTGCCAGCAGCCAATCGGGCAGTATGAACACTGAAGCTTTCTTT | CASSQSGSMNTEAFF
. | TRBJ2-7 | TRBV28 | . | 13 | TGTGCCAGCAGTTTCCGGGACACCTACGAGCAGTACTTC | CASSFRDTYEQYF
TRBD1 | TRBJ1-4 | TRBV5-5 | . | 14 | TGTGCCAGCAGCTTGCGGACAGGAGGTGAAAAACTGTTTTTT | CASSLRTGGEKLFF
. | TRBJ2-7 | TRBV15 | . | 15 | TGTGCCACCAGCCCACCCGCGAAGCCTTCCTACGAGCAGTACTTC | CATSPPAKPSYEQYF
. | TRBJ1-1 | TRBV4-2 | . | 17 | TGTGCCAGCAGCCAAGAACATCACAGGTTGGGACTCACTGAAGCTTTCTTT | CASSQEHHRLGLTEAFF
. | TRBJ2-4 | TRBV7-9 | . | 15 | TGTGCCAGCAGCCCACGGGACGGGACCAAAAACATTCAGTACTTC | CASSPRDGTKNIQYF
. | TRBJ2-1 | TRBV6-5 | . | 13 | TGTGCCAGCAGTTACTCCTTCTCCGATGAGCAGTTCTTC | CASSYSFSDEQFF
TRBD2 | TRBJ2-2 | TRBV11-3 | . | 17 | TGTGCCAGCAGTCCGACCGGGACTAGCGGGGCCGGCGGGGAGCTGTTTTTT | CASSPTGTSGAGGELFF
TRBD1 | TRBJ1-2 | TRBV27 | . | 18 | TGTGCCAGCAGTGGAATCCCGCCTGGGACAGGGGGCCAGGATGGCTACACCTTC | CASSGIPPGTGGQDGYTF
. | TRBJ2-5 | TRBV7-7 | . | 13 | TGTGCTAGCAGCTACGTGGGCGGGGAGACCCAGTACTTC | CASSYVGGETQYF
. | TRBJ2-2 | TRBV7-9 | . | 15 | TGTGCCAGCAGCTTCTGGGGAGGCGGCACCGGGGAGCTGTTTTTT | CASSFWGGGTGELFF